The 31 T cell receptor beta chains given below trace back to one sample, sequenced in a study of blood T cell repertoires in COVID-19. Method: immunoSEQ multiplex PCR; TCRdb's copy keeps in-frame clones and lacks some. The table includes fewer than 85,000 clones, more than 70% detected once. Material: peripheral blood. Receptors originate from a man aged 70-80 years with COVID-19, enrolled during active disease.

The rearrangement links TRBV20-1 to TRBJ1-2, with D maybe TRBD1 (5 bases). V lost 3 bases, J lost 4 bases, and 12 bases lay in between. The length of the CDR3 is 13 residues. Per the germline V gene, CDR1 is DFQATT and CDR2 is SNEGSKA (reference sequence). The CDR3 loop is CSASENRFYGYTF. In DNA form, the CDR3 reads TGCAGTGCTAGTGAGAACAGGTTCTATGGCTACACCTTC.

V gene TRBV25-1 combines with J gene TRBJ2-7; 7 nucleotides match TRBD1. This CDR3 region has 16 residues. The germline V gene has CDR1 MGHDK and CDR2 SYGVNS. V trimming: 1 base; J trimming: 0 bases; junction bases outside the gene matches: 6. The CDR3 is CASSELRTGSSYEQYF. The CDR3 bases are TGTGCCAGCAGTGAATTACGGACAGGCAGCTCCTACGAGCAGTACTTC.

The J gene is TRBJ2-7, the V gene TRBV24-1, with a tentative D call TRBD1 (6 bases). Germline V gene sequence: CDR1 KGHDR, CDR2 SFDVKD. CDR3 length: 14 amino acids. Trimming removed 6 bases at V and 7 bases at J, with 18 bases between. CDR3 region: CATSPTGVGGEQYF. In DNA, the CDR3 is TGTGCCACCAGTCCTACCGGTGTAGGGGGTGAGCAGTACTTC.

The chain employs TRBV18 and TRBJ1-4; TRBD1 is a possible D gene (5 bases). Germline V CDR1 and CDR2: KGHSH, LQKENI. Trimming took off 6 bases at V and 4 bases at J, with 21 bases between the two ends. The length of the CDR3 is 17 residues. CDR3 nucleotide sequence: TGTGCCAGCTCCGGATTAAGTATCAGGGTGGTTAATGAAAAACTGTTTTTT. This gives the protein CASSGLSIRVVNEKLFF. The complete variable domain, with remaining parts taken from reference TRBV18 and TRBJ1-4, reads NAGVMQNPRHLVRRRGQEARLRCSPMKGHSHVYWYRQLPEEGLKFMVYLQKENIIDESGMPKERFSAEFPKEGPSILRIQQVVRGDSAAYFCASSGLSIRVVNEKLFFGSGTQLSVL.

The genes are TRBV7-3 and TRBJ1-1, with TRBD1 matching over 7 bases. CDR1 is SGHTA, CDR2 FQGTGA, per germline. CDR3 length equals 14 residues. With V trimmed by 4 bases and J by 1 base, 3 bases remained unmatched. CDR3 coding DNA: TGTGCCAGCAGCTCCCAGGGGGGGAACACTGAAGCTTTCTTT. It encodes CASSSQGGNTEAFF.

The chain is built from TRBV28 and TRBJ2-7; unclear D gene. CDR3 length: 14 residues. Between the trimmed V and J ends, which lost 3 bases and 0 bases, there was a span of 9 bases. Germline V lookup: CDR1 MDHEN, CDR2 SYDVKM. The CDR3 DNA reads as TGTGCCAGCAGTTTCCGGCGAGGCTCCTACGAGCAGTACTTC. It specifies CASSFRRGSYEQYF.

This chain joins TRBV13 and TRBJ2-1; D unresolved. Germline V gives CDR1 PRHDT, CDR2 FYEKMQ (reference sequence). The CDR3 sequence is 17 residues long. With 0 bases removed from V and 3 bases from J, the gap between germline ends came to 15 bases. CDR3 loop: CASSLGARSAFYNEQFF. In DNA, the CDR3 is TGTGCCAGCAGCTTAGGCGCTAGATCTGCCTTCTACAATGAGCAGTTCTTC.

This clone was seen a handful of times. V usage is TRBV27 and J usage is TRBJ1-2; D gene unclear. The CDR3 is 16 amino acids. The V and J ends lost 4 bases and 0 bases respectively, with 15 bases between them. In germline, CDR1 is MNHEY, CDR2 SMNVEV (reference sequence). CDR3 region: CASSSIRDFTNYGYTF. The CDR3 DNA reads as TGTGCCAGCAGTTCGATTCGGGATTTTACTAACTATGGCTACACCTTC.

This clone was counted a few times. V gene TRBV19 combines with J gene TRBJ1-5; 9 nucleotides match TRBD1. This CDR3 is 16 amino acids long. V trimming: 8 bases; J trimming: 0 bases; junction bases outside the gene matches: 8. Germline V lookup: CDR1 LNHDA, CDR2 SQIVND (reference sequence). The CDR3 spells CASGDRELYSNQPQHF. The CDR3, as DNA: TGTGCCAGTGGGGACAGGGAACTGTATAGCAATCAGCCCCAGCATTTT. Looking up the rest from reference TRBV19 and TRBJ1-5 gives the full variable domain: DGGITQSPKYLFRKEGQNVTLSCEQNLNHDAMYWYRQDPGQGLRLIYYSQIVNDFQKGDIAEGYSVSREKKESFPLTVTSAQKNPTAFYLCASGDRELYSNQPQHFGDGTRLSIL.

The rearrangement links TRBV28 to TRBJ1-3; 7 bases match TRBD1. V shed 7 bases and J 0 bases; nucleotides not matched to a gene: 6. Germline V gene data show CDR1 as MDHEN and CDR2 as SYDVKM. The CDR3 length is 15 residues. This chain's CDR3 is CASISGDSSGNTIYF. DNA of the CDR3: TGTGCCAGCATCTCGGGGGACAGCTCTGGAAACACCATATATTTT.

This clone is categorized as medium-sized. The CDR3 nucleotides read TGTGCCAGCAGCTTAGGCGCAGGGTATGGCTACACCTTC. Its protein product is CASSLGAGYGYTF. The gene calls are TRBV7-9 and TRBJ1-2; weak D call: TRBD1 (5 bases). Trimming left V 1 base short and J 5 bases short, with 8 bases between. Germline V gives CDR1 SEHNR, CDR2 FQNEAQ (reference sequence). This CDR3 region has 13 residues. The whole variable domain, remainder taken from reference TRBV7-9 and TRBJ1-2, is DTGVSQNPRHKITKRGQNVTFRCDPISEHNRLYWYRQTLGQGPEFLTYFQNEAQLEKSRLLSDRFSAERPKGSFSTLEIQRTEQGDSAMYLCASSLGAGYGYTFGSGTRLTVV.

V is TRBV27 and J is TRBJ1-2, with D unclear. Germline V gives CDR1 MNHEY, CDR2 SMNVEV (reference sequence). The CDR3 has 14 residues. Deletions cut 2 bases from V and 8 bases from J, with 15 bases between. The CDR3 DNA is TGTGCCAGCAGTTTAGGTCGGGGAGGGTACGGCTACACCTTC. Amino acids: CASSLGRGGYGYTF.

In DNA form, the CDR3 reads TGTGCCAGCAGCTTGGTCTGGACAGGGGGCCACAATGAGCAGTTCTTC. This gives the protein CASSLVWTGGHNEQFF. V is TRBV5-5 and J is TRBJ2-1, with 11 bases lining up with TRBD1. Per germline, CDR1 SGHKS and CDR2 YYEKEE (reference sequence). CDR3 length: 16 amino acids. J was trimmed by 5 bases and V by 0 bases; bases with no gene match: 4.

Points on this clone: The same CDR3 arises from other DNA sequences in this sample as well. The chain links TRBV28 to TRBJ1-2; tentative D call: TRBD1 (5 bases). CDR1 is MDHEN, CDR2 SYDVKM, per germline. V was shortened by 0 bases and J by 6 bases, with 11 bases between the two germline ends. The CDR3 runs 14 residues. The CDR3 bases are TGTGCCAGCAGTTTATGGGGGGGACCTCATGGCTACACCTTC. It is translated as CASSLWGGPHGYTF.

The CDR3: CASSLEGRGANVLTF. CDR3 bases: TGTGCCAGCAGCTTAGAGGGTCGTGGGGCCAACGTCCTGACTTTC. The chain combines TRBV7-3 with TRBJ2-6; D may be TRBD2 (5 bases). The CDR3 contains 15 residues. Germline V gives CDR1 SGHTA, CDR2 FQGTGA. V was cut by 2 bases and J by 3 bases, with 8 bases left in between.

The chain uses TRBV20-1 and TRBJ1-5, with D tentatively TRBD1 (6 bases). This CDR3 spans 15 amino acids. The V gene lost 6 bases and the J gene lost 0 bases, with 15 bases spanning the gap. Germline V gene sequence: CDR1 DFQATT, CDR2 SNEGSKA (reference sequence). DNA for the CDR3: TGCAGTGCAAGTCAGGGGCCTTATAGCAATCAGCCCCAGCATTTT. Protein sequence: CSASQGPYSNQPQHF.

The rearrangement links TRBV24-1 to TRBJ2-1, with a possible D match to TRBD2 (6 bases). Germline V gene data show CDR1 as KGHDR and CDR2 as SFDVKD. This CDR3 contains 13 residues. V dropped 7 bases and J dropped 7 bases, with 13 bases sitting between them. The CDR3 sequence: CATSRWGVNEQFF. The CDR3 DNA follows: TGTGCCACCAGCCGCTGGGGGGTGAATGAGCAGTTCTTC.

For the CDR3, the DNA is TGTGCCAGCAGTTTCGTCGGACAGGGGCTATATGGCTACACCTTC. This translates into CASSFVGQGLYGYTF. The chain combines TRBV28 with TRBJ1-2, with 9 positions matching TRBD1. CDR1 MDHEN and CDR2 SYDVKM come from the germline V gene. The CDR3 has 15 amino acids. V lost 3 bases to trimming and J lost 5 bases; unmatched junction nucleotides: 7.

The chain has TRBV6-5 and TRBJ1-1; 7 bases are a match to TRBD1. The ends lost 0 bases at V and 4 bases at J; junction bases unmatched: 8. The CDR3 sequence is 16 residues long. Per the germline V gene, CDR1 is MNHEY and CDR2 is SVGAGI. The chain's CDR3 is CASSYSPQGMTTEAFF. The CDR3 DNA sequence: TGTGCCAGCAGTTACTCGCCACAGGGGATGACCACTGAAGCTTTCTTT.

The table lists this clone with a few counts. V and J are TRBV4-3 and TRBJ1-2, with D perhaps matching TRBD1 (6 bases). This CDR3 has 15 amino acids. Trimming took 0 bases from V and 2 from J, leaving 10 bases between them. The germline CDR1 and CDR2 sequences are LGHNA and YSLEER. The CDR3 coding sequence is TGCGCCAGCAGCCAAGATGTGAGGGGGAACTATGGCTACACCTTC. Its translation: CASSQDVRGNYGYTF.

J is TRBJ1-1 and V is TRBV11-2; D may be TRBD1 (6 bases). CDR1 and CDR2 from the germline V gene are SGHAT and FQNNGV. The CDR3 spans 15 residues. Trimming took 2 bases from V and 4 from J, leaving 14 bases between them. CDR3 nucleotide sequence: TGTGCCAGCAGCTTACAAGGGGGGGGGAGCACTGAAGCTTTCTTT. Protein: CASSLQGGGSTEAFF.

This chain joins TRBV30 and TRBJ1-1; D is uncertain. The CDR3 is 18 amino acids. Between the trimmed V and J ends, which lost 0 bases and 2 bases, there was a span of 22 bases. The germline V gene has CDR1 GTSNPN and CDR2 SVGIG (reference sequence). The CDR3 loop is CAWSVGSWRTLPNTEAFF. The CDR3, as DNA: TGTGCCTGGAGTGTTGGGTCGTGGCGGACTTTACCAAACACTGAAGCTTTCTTT.

This rearrangement joins TRBV5-4 to TRBJ1-1; D may be TRBD1 (5 bases). The CDR3 length is 15 residues. V was clipped by 6 bases and J by 3 bases, with 18 bases between them. Germline CDR1 is SGHNT and CDR2 is YYREEE (reference sequence). The CDR3 DNA is TGTGCCAGCACCCTGGGGGAGGGGCGGGACACTGAAGCTTTCTTT. It translates to CASTLGEGRDTEAFF.

The chain carries TRBV30 and TRBJ2-2; tentative D call: TRBD2 (6 bases). Trimming took off 5 bases at V and 2 bases at J, with 15 bases between the two ends. The length of the CDR3 is 15 residues. The germline gives CDR1 GTSNPN, CDR2 SVGIG (reference sequence). The CDR3 DNA follows: TGTGCCTGGTGGGGCGGGGCAAAAAACACCGGGGAGCTGTTTTTT. This codes for CAWWGGAKNTGELFF.

A few counts support this clone. V is TRBV5-5 and J is TRBJ1-2; 11 bases line up with TRBD1. The junction had 10 bases not matched to a gene; V was cut back by 4 bases and J by 5 bases. The germline V gene encodes CDR1 SGHKS and CDR2 YYEKEE (reference sequence). The CDR3 is 16 residues long. The CDR3 nucleotides read TGTGCCAGCAGCGGCATAGGACAGGGGGCGCGTTATGGCTACACCTTC. It encodes CASSGIGQGARYGYTF.

In nucleotides, the CDR3 is TGTGCCAGCAGCTTAGCGTCAGGGACCACTAGCGGGAGGTCCTACGAGCAGTACTTC. Residues: CASSLASGTTSGRSYEQYF. V gene TRBV7-6 combines with J gene TRBJ2-7; 12 positions agree with TRBD2. Trimming at V came to 0 bases and at J to 1 base, leaving 10 bases not matched to a gene. The germline gives CDR1 SGHVS, CDR2 FNYEAQ. This CDR3 region has 19 residues.

The CDR3 sequence: CASRRTGGSYGYTF. CDR3 DNA sequence: TGTGCCAGCCGCAGGACAGGCGGCTCCTATGGCTACACCTTC. The genes are TRBV27 and TRBJ1-2, with 7 bases that match TRBD1. The V and J ends lost 8 bases and 4 bases, in that order; junction bases with no gene match: 10. CDR1 is MNHEY, CDR2 SMNVEV, per germline (reference sequence). The CDR3 spans 14 residues.

V and J are TRBV30 and TRBJ1-5; weak D call: TRBD1 (6 bases). Per the germline V gene, CDR1 is GTSNPN and CDR2 is SVGIG (reference sequence). The CDR3 length is 13 residues. The V gene lost 4 bases and the J gene lost 6 bases, with 13 bases spanning the gap. As DNA, the CDR3 is TGTGCCTGGAAGGGGGGGCCCGGTCAGCCCCAGCATTTT. Amino acid sequence: CAWKGGPGQPQHF.

The V and J genes are TRBV2 and TRBJ2-2, with a weak D call TRBD1 (5 bases). Germline V gene sequence: CDR1 SNHLY, CDR2 FYNNEI. V shed 2 bases and J shed 6 bases, with 7 bases lying between them. The CDR3 totals 13 residues. The CDR3 DNA reads as TGTGCCAGCAGTGAACAGGGCTCCGGGGAGCTGTTTTTT. This codes for CASSEQGSGELFF.

This clone was counted between two and nine times. The chain recombines TRBV19 with TRBJ2-2; tentative D call: TRBD1 (5 bases). Trimming shortened V by 3 bases and J by 2 bases, and 13 bases separated the two germline ends. This CDR3 has 16 residues. Germline V gene data show CDR1 as LNHDA and CDR2 as SQIVND (reference sequence). The CDR3 region is CASSISGRVNTGELFF. DNA of the CDR3: TGTGCCAGTAGTATCTCGGGCAGGGTTAACACCGGGGAGCTGTTTTTT.

The chain employs TRBV6-5 and TRBJ2-7, with 8 bases identical to TRBD2. Trimming at V came to 2 bases and at J to 9 bases, leaving 6 bases not matched to a gene. Germline CDR1 is MNHEY and CDR2 is SVGAGI. The CDR3 totals 13 residues. In DNA form, the CDR3 reads TGTGCCAGCAGTTACGTTGGGCGGGAGGCGCAGTACTTC. It codes for CASSYVGREAQYF.